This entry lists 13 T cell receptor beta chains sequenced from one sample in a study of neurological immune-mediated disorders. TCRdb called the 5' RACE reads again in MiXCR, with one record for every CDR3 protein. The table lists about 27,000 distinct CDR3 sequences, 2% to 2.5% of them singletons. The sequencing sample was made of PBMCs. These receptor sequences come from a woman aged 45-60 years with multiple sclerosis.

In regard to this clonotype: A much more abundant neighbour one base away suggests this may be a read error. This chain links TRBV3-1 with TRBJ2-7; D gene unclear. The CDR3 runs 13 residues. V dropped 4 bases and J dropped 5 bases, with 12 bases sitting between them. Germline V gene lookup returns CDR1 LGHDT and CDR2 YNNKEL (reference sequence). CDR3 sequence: CASSLRIDHEQYF. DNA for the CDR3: TGTGCCAGCAGCCTTCGAATAGACCACGAGCAGTACTTC.

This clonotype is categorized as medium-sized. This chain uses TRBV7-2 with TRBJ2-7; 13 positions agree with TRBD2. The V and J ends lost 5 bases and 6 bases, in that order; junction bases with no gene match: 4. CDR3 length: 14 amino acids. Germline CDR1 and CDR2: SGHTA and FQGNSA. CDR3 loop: CASSPGLAGTEQYF. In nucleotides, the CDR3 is TGTGCCAGCAGCCCGGGACTAGCGGGGACCGAGCAGTACTTC.

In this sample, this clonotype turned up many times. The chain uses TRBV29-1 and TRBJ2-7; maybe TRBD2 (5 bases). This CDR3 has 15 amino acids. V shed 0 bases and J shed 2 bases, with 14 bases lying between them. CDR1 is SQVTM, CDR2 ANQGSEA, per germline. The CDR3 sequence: CSVEDRGQAPYEQYF. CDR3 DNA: TGCAGCGTTGAAGATCGAGGGCAGGCACCCTACGAGCAGTACTTC.

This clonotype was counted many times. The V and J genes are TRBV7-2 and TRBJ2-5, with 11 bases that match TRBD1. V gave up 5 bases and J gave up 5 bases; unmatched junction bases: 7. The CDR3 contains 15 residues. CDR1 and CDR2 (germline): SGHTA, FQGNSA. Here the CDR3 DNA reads TGTGCCAGCAGCAAAGGGACAGGGGGTTTGGAGACCCAGTACTTC. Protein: CASSKGTGGLETQYF.

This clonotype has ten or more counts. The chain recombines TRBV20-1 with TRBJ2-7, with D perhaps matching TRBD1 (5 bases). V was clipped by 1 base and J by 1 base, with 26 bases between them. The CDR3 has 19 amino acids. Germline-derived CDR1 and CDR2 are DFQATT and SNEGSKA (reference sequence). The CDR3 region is CSARVVGYGAETGSYEQYF. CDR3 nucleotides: TGCAGTGCTAGAGTTGTGGGCTATGGGGCGGAAACCGGATCCTACGAGCAGTACTTC.

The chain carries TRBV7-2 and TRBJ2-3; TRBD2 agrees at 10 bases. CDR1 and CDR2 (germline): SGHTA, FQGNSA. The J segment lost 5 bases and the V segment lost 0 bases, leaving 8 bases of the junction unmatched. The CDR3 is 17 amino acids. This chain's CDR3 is CASSLAGAGGIGDTQYF. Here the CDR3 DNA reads TGTGCCAGCAGCTTAGCCGGAGCGGGAGGGATCGGAGATACGCAGTATTTT.

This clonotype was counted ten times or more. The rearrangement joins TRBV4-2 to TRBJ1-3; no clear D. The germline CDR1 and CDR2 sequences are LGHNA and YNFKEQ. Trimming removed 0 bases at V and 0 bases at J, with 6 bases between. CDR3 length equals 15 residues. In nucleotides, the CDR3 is TGTGCCAGCAGCCAAGAATTGAGCTCTGGAAACACCATATATTTT. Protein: CASSQELSSGNTIYF.

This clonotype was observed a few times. CDR3 sequence reads: CASSVTGYGYTF. CDR3 sequence (DNA): TGTGCCAGCAGCGTGACAGGGTATGGCTACACCTTC. This chain uses TRBV7-9 with TRBJ1-2, with 7 bases aligning to TRBD1. This CDR3 is 12 amino acids long. J lost 5 bases, V lost 5 bases, and 2 bases had no gene match. CDR1 is SEHNR, CDR2 FQNEAQ, per germline (reference sequence).

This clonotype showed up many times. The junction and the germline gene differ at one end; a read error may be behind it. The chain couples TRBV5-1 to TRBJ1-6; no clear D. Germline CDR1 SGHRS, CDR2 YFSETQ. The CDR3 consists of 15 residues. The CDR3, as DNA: TGCGCCAGCAGCTTGGACCAGACGGGTAATTCACCCCTCAACTTT. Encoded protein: CASSLDQTGNSPLNF.

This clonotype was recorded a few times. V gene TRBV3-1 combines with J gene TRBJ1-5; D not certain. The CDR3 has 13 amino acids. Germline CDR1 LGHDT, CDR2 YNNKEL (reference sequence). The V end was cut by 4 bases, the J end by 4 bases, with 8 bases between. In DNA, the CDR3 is TGTGCCAGCAGCCCACCGGGTAATCAGCCCCAGCATTTT. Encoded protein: CASSPPGNQPQHF.

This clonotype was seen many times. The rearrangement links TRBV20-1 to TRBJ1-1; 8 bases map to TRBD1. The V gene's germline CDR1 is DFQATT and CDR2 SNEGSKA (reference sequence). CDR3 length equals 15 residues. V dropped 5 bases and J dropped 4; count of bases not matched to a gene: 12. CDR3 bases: TGCAGTGCTTTCCACAGGGGGGCGCGGGGCACTGAAGCTTTCTTT. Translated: CSAFHRGARGTEAFF.

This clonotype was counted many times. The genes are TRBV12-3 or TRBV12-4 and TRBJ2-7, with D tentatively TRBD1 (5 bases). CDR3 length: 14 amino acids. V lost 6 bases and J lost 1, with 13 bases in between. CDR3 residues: CASSPSGASYEQYF. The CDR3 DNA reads TGTGCCAGCAGCCCGAGTGGGGCGTCCTACGAGCAGTACTTC.

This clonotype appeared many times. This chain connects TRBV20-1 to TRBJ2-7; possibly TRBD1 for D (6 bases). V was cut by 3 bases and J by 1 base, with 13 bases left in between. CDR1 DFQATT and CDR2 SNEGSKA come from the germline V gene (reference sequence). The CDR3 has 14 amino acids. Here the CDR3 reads CSASRGAPSYEQYF. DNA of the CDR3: TGCAGTGCTAGCAGGGGAGCCCCGTCCTACGAGCAGTACTTC.